These 26 T cell receptor beta chains originate from one sample sequenced in a study of blood T cell repertoires in COVID-19. This table comes from immunoSEQ multiplex PCR, and its TCRdb copy is limited to in-frame clones, with some not included. The table shows roughly 200,000 clones, with 86% occurring only once. The sample taken for sequencing was PBMCs or T cells enriched from blood (not recorded which). The receptors come from a man aged 40-49 years with acute COVID-19.

This clone was counted once. The chain carries TRBV5-5 and TRBJ2-3; weak D call: TRBD1 (5 bases). Germline V lookup: CDR1 SGHKS, CDR2 YYEKEE (reference sequence). V lost 0 bases, J lost 10 bases, and 12 bases lay in between. CDR3 length equals 13 residues. The CDR3 DNA reads TGTGCCAGCAGCTTGGAAGTACCCAGGGCGCAGTATTTT. Its translation is CASSLEVPRAQYF.

The chain uses TRBV5-4 and TRBJ1-2, with 9 bases identical to TRBD1. CDR1 is SGHNT and CDR2 is YYREEE in the germline V gene (reference sequence). After removal of 4 bases from V and 7 bases from J, the junction contained 11 bases not matched to a gene. CDR3 length: 15 amino acids. The CDR3 loop is CASSSGTGIGGGYTF. CDR3 in DNA: TGTGCCAGCAGCAGTGGGACAGGGATCGGTGGTGGCTACACCTTC. Filled out from reference TRBV5-4 and TRBJ1-2, the complete variable domain reads ETGVTQSPTHLIKTRGQQVTLRCSSQSGHNTVSWYQQALGQGPQFIFQYYREEENGRGNFPPRFSGLQFPNYSSELNVNALELDDSALYLCASSSGTGIGGGYTFGSGTRLTVV.

V and J are TRBV7-2 and TRBJ2-5; 12 nucleotides match TRBD2. Trimming took 1 base from V and 5 from J; bases not matched to a gene: 5. CDR1 SGHTA and CDR2 FQGNSA come from the germline V gene. The length of the CDR3 is 16 residues. CDR3 bases: TGTGCCAGCAGCTTAGTTCCTAGCGGGAGGGGTGAGACCCAGTACTTC. Translating gives CASSLVPSGRGETQYF.

This clone was detected only once. The rearrangement joins TRBV10-3 to TRBJ2-2; 10 bases are a match to TRBD2. The CDR3 length is 16 residues. Looked up from germline, CDR1 is ENHRY and CDR2 is SYGVKD. The J segment lost 4 bases and the V segment lost 6 bases, leaving 8 bases of the junction unmatched. CDR3 sequence: CAIRPGLASATGELFF. CDR3 coding DNA: TGTGCCATCAGACCGGGACTAGCGTCAGCCACCGGGGAGCTGTTTTTT.

V and J are TRBV18 and TRBJ2-5; tentatively, D is TRBD2 (5 bases). The CDR3 is made up of 14 amino acids. The V gene's germline CDR1 is KGHSH and CDR2 LQKENI. With 6 bases removed from V and 5 bases from J, the gap between germline ends came to 16 bases. This CDR3 reads CASSTEGSAETQYF. In DNA, the CDR3 is TGTGCCAGCTCGACTGAGGGTTCTGCTGAGACCCAGTACTTC.

The chain joins TRBV3-1 (or the pseudogene TRBV3-2) to TRBJ1-5; D is ambiguous. Germline V gene lookup returns CDR1 LGHDT and CDR2 YNNKEL (reference sequence). CDR3 size: 12 residues. The V end was cut by 2 bases, the J end by 8 bases, with 7 bases between. In nucleotides, the CDR3 is TGTGCCAGCAGCCAACCCGGGGAGCCCCAGCATTTT. Translating it yields CASSQPGEPQHF.

The gene calls are TRBV19 and TRBJ1-5; 7 bases fit TRBD1. V shed 7 bases, J shed 2 bases, and the junction held 5 bases outside the gene matches. The CDR3 has 14 amino acids. CDR1 is LNHDA and CDR2 is SQIVND in the germline V gene (reference sequence). CDR3 in DNA: TGTGCCAGTACCGTAGGGGGCGGCAATCAGCCCCAGCATTTT. Translating it yields CASTVGGGNQPQHF.

The chain combines TRBV2 with TRBJ1-6, with 8 bases matching TRBD1. This CDR3 spans 17 amino acids. Germline V gene sequence: CDR1 SNHLY, CDR2 FYNNEI. After removal of 1 base from V and 4 bases from J, the junction contained 6 bases not matched to a gene. The CDR3 nucleotides are TGTGCCAGCAGTGAAGGTCGTCAGGGGGCGTATAATTCACCCCTCCACTTT. This gives the protein CASSEGRQGAYNSPLHF.

In this sample, this clone turned up once. CDR3 sequence (DNA): TGTGCCAGCAGCTTAATGGGTGGGACTAGCTCCTACAATGAGCAGTTCTTC. Protein: CASSLMGGTSSYNEQFF. The V gene is TRBV7-3, the J gene TRBJ2-1, with 8 bases fitting TRBD2. This CDR3 spans 17 amino acids. Germline CDR1 is SGHTA and CDR2 is FQGTGA. The junction had 5 bases not matched to a gene; V was cut back by 1 base and J by 0 bases.

The rearrangement uses TRBV7-2 and TRBJ2-7; 8 bases agree with TRBD2. Germline V gene lookup returns CDR1 SGHTA and CDR2 FQGNSA. V lost 5 bases and J lost 1; bases outside the gene matches: 7. CDR3 length: 15 amino acids. This CDR3 is CASSLTSGPSYEQYF. The CDR3 bases are TGTGCCAGCAGCCTTACTAGCGGCCCTTCCTACGAGCAGTACTTC.

The table lists this clone with a few counts. The V and J genes are TRBV2 and TRBJ2-7, with 7 bases fitting TRBD1. Germline CDR1 and CDR2: SNHLY and FYNNEI. Germline trimming cut 9 bases from V and 2 bases from J; bases unmatched to any gene: 4. The CDR3 is 12 residues long. CDR3: CASRQGPYEQYF. CDR3 nucleotides: TGTGCCAGTCGACAGGGACCCTACGAGCAGTACTTC. The full variable domain, its missing parts supplied by reference TRBV2 and TRBJ2-7, is EPEVTQTPSHQVTQMGQEVILRCVPISNHLYFYWYRQILGQKVEFLVSFYNNEISEKSEIFDDQFSVERPDGSNFTLKIRSTKLEDSAMYFCASRQGPYEQYFGPGTRLTVT.

In this sample, this clone turned up once. The chain carries TRBV4-1 and TRBJ1-1; D gene unclear. The CDR3 is made up of 13 amino acids. CDR1 is MGHRA and CDR2 is YSYEKL in the germline V gene. Trimming pared 5 bases from V and 6 bases from J, leaving 13 bases between. CDR3 protein: CASSSRDSAEAFF. For the CDR3, the DNA is TGCGCCAGCAGCTCAAGGGATAGCGCTGAAGCTTTCTTT.

The gene calls are TRBV9 and TRBJ1-1; D is perhaps TRBD1 (5 bases). Germline CDR1 SGDLS, CDR2 YYNGEE. The ends were cut back, 3 bases at V and 0 bases at J, with 12 bases in the middle. This CDR3 has 15 amino acids. The CDR3 DNA reads TGTGCCAGCAGCGCCGATCAGGGTGTGAACACTGAAGCTTTCTTT. It specifies CASSADQGVNTEAFF.

The chain employs TRBV27 and TRBJ2-5; 7 nucleotides match TRBD2. After removal of 6 bases from V and 7 bases from J, the junction contained 2 bases not matched to a gene. Looked up from germline, CDR1 is MNHEY and CDR2 is SMNVEV (reference sequence). The CDR3 has 11 residues. In nucleotides, the CDR3 is TGTGCCAGCAGCCCGGGGGGGACCCAGTACTTC. This gives the protein CASSPGGTQYF.

This sequence joins TRBV28 and TRBJ2-7; 16 positions match TRBD2. CDR1 is MDHEN, CDR2 SYDVKM, per germline. The trim removed 6 bases at V and 5 bases at J, leaving 7 bases unmatched. This CDR3 region has 16 residues. Written as DNA, the CDR3 is TGTGCCAGCAGCCCCGGGACTAGCGGGAGGGAGGACGAGCAGTACTTC. Translated: CASSPGTSGREDEQYF.

The chain combines TRBV27 with TRBJ1-3, with D possibly being TRBD1 (5 bases). The germline CDR1 and CDR2 sequences are MNHEY and SMNVEV (reference sequence). The CDR3 has 13 amino acids. The V gene lost 6 bases and the J gene lost 1 base, with 7 bases spanning the gap. CDR3 coding DNA: TGTGCCAGCAGACGACAGTCTGGAAACACCATATATTTT. Protein product: CASRRQSGNTIYF.

V usage is TRBV7-3 and J usage is TRBJ2-5; 8 bases agree with TRBD2. Losses at the gene ends were 4 bases for V and 8 bases for J; bases not matched to a gene: 9. The CDR3 totals 14 residues. Germline lookup yields CDR1 SGHTA and CDR2 FQGTGA. This CDR3 is CASSSTGLGETQYF. In nucleotides, the CDR3 is TGTGCCAGCAGCTCAACGGGACTAGGTGAAACCCAGTACTTC.

The chain uses TRBV2 and TRBJ1-5, with 8 bases lining up with TRBD1. Germline loops: CDR1 SNHLY, CDR2 FYNNEI. The CDR3 covers 12 residues. V lost 8 bases, J lost 6 bases, and 3 bases stayed unmatched. Written as DNA, the CDR3 is TGTGCCAGCCGGACAGGGACTCAGCCCCAGCATTTT. Encoded protein: CASRTGTQPQHF.

The chain recombines TRBV6-5 with TRBJ2-1; TRBD2 matches 8 bases. Germline V lookup: CDR1 MNHEY, CDR2 SVGAGI. The CDR3 runs 14 residues. CDR3 coding DNA: TGTGCATCAAGTATGGCGGGAGGATCCAATGAGCAGTTCTTC. It encodes CASSMAGGSNEQFF.

J is TRBJ2-1 and V is TRBV3-1 (or the pseudogene TRBV3-2); D ambiguous. The CDR3 totals 15 residues. Trimming left V 7 bases short and J 6 bases short, with 19 bases between. Germline V gene data show CDR1 as LGHDT and CDR2 as YNNKEL (reference sequence). The CDR3 spells CASTDDRVLGNEQFF. In DNA form, the CDR3 reads TGTGCCAGCACCGACGATCGGGTACTGGGCAATGAGCAGTTCTTC.

The chain recombines TRBV21-1 with TRBJ2-7; the D call of TRBD1 is as the table states it, not checked on the DNA. TRBV21-1 is shown as a pseudogene. This CDR3 spans 14 amino acids. The CDR3 DNA sequence: TGTGCCAGCATTGGGGCGACAGGGGGTGACGAGCAGTACTTC. This codes for CASIGATGGDEQYF.

The chain links TRBV6-2 or TRBV6-3 to TRBJ1-1, with 7 nucleotides matching TRBD1. The CDR3 sequence is 15 residues long. Per germline, CDR1 MNHEY and CDR2 SVGEGT. Unmatched junction bases numbered 14, after V lost 6 bases and J lost 7 bases. The CDR3 spells CASSHSGGRKDEAFF. CDR3 bases: TGTGCCAGCAGCCACTCAGGGGGGAGAAAAGATGAAGCTTTCTTT.

V gene TRBV24-1 combines with J gene TRBJ2-1, with a weak D call TRBD2 (6 bases). Germline-derived CDR1 and CDR2 are KGHDR and SFDVKD. Trimming removed 0 bases from V and 6 bases from J, with 11 bases in between. This CDR3 is 15 amino acids long. CDR3 sequence: CATSDLRAGGNEQFF. The CDR3 coding sequence is TGTGCCACCAGTGATTTGCGGGCCGGGGGCAATGAGCAGTTCTTC.

This clone appeared once. The chain couples TRBV5-4 to TRBJ2-7; 8 positions agree with TRBD1. With V trimmed by 4 bases and J by 4 bases, 13 bases remained unmatched. The length of the CDR3 is 16 residues. CDR1 is SGHNT, CDR2 YYREEE, per germline (reference sequence). The CDR3, as DNA: TGTGCCAGCAGCCCACCCCGTGGACAGGGATTTTACGAGCAGTACTTC. As protein: CASSPPRGQGFYEQYF.

As concerns this clone: The sample carries other DNA sequences with the same CDR3. The chain couples TRBV5-1 to TRBJ1-5; D possibly corresponds to TRBD1 (5 bases). Per germline, CDR1 SGHRS and CDR2 YFSETQ. V lost 0 bases to trimming and J lost 6 bases, with 13 bases between them. This CDR3 has 15 residues. This chain's CDR3 is CASSLEGGAGQPQHF. Written as DNA, the CDR3 is TGCGCCAGCAGCTTGGAGGGAGGGGCCGGTCAGCCCCAGCATTTT.

The rearrangement links TRBV4-3 to TRBJ2-5, with D tentatively TRBD2 (6 bases). Trimming shortened V by 3 bases and J by 5 bases, and 16 bases separated the two germline ends. The CDR3 is 15 residues long. Germline V CDR1 and CDR2: LGHNA, YSLEER. The CDR3 DNA is TGCGCCAGCAGCCAGGGGGGAGGTGGTATGGAGACCCAGTACTTC. It specifies CASSQGGGGMETQYF.